These T cell receptor beta chains were read from a single sample in a study of a mutant IDH1 vaccine in newly diagnosed glioma. For these receptors, no antigen is known. Clones were sequenced by immunoSEQ multiplex PCR, and TCRdb holds only the in-frame ones, with some missing. The data contain about 66,000 clones, roughly 80% of them seen just once; the ten biggest clones take up about 9%. Source: PBMCs, taken from a glioma patient whose treatment included an IDH1 peptide vaccine. Receptors were obtained from a woman aged 50 to 65 with glioma. The CDR3 runs from the conserved cysteine through the conserved F or W. A D gene is named only where the DNA matches it firmly. For some rows the clone size is stated as once, few or many, or as a class when expanded; others skip it.

>TRBJ2-5|TRBV7-2|NA|TRBD2
CASSLGDLAGRGRETQYF
TGTGCCAGCAGCTTAGGGGACCTAGCGGGCCGGGGCCGGGAGACCCAGTACTTC
>TRBJ1-5|TRBV7-2|NA|NA
CASSPPGANQPQHF
TGTGCCAGCAGCCCCCCAGGAGCTAATCAGCCCCAGCATTTT
>TRBJ2-1|TRBV14|NA|NA
CASRRDGMDNEQFF
TGTGCCAGCAGAAGGGACGGCATGGACAATGAGCAGTTCTTC
>TRBJ2-5|TRBV4-2|NA|NA
CASSHVSSNEETQYF
TGTGCCAGCAGCCACGTCTCCTCAAACGAGGAGACCCAGTACTTC
>TRBJ1-3|TRBV7-9|NA|TRBD1
CASSPPRQGYGNTIYF
TGTGCCAGCAGCCCTCCCCGACAGGGCTATGGAAACACCATATATTTT
>TRBJ1-4|TRBV9|NA|TRBD1
CASSGGQGAEEKLFF
TGTGCCAGCAGCGGGGGACAGGGGGCTGAGGAAAAACTGTTTTTT
>TRBJ1-1|TRBV19|NA|NA
CASSIAAGVTEAFF
TGTGCCAGTAGTATAGCGGCAGGGGTCACTGAAGCTTTCTTT
>TRBJ1-3|TRBV4-3|NA|NA
CASSQEYQAHSGNTIYF
TGCGCCAGCAGCCAAGAATATCAAGCACACTCTGGAAACACCATATATTTT
>TRBJ1-2|TRBV10-2|few|NA
CASTATGGHGYTF
TGCGCCAGTACCGCGACAGGAGGGCATGGCTACACCTTC
>TRBJ1-1|TRBV4-2|NA|NA
CASSQVAYGRGGDTEAFF
TGTGCCAGCAGCCAAGTGGCCTATGGGAGGGGGGGGGACACTGAAGCTTTCTTT
>TRBJ2-2|TRBV5-1|NA|NA
CASSLDPSRGTGELFF
TGCGCCAGCAGCTTGGACCCTTCCCGGGGGACCGGGGAGCTGTTTTTT
>TRBJ1-6|TRBV7-9|NA|TRBD1
CASSTGTGDSPLHF
TGTGCCAGCAGCACCGGGACAGGGGATTCACCCCTCCACTTT
>TRBJ2-5|TRBV4-1|NA|NA
CASSLTEGETQYF
TGCGCCAGCAGCCTCACAGAGGGGGAGACCCAGTACTTC
>TRBJ2-2|TRBV4-1|NA|NA
CASSQLRTENTGELFF
TGCGCCAGCAGCCAACTAAGGACAGAGAACACCGGGGAGCTGTTTTTT
>TRBJ1-2|TRBV15|NA|NA
CATSRVLSNGYTF
TGTGCCACCAGCAGAGTCCTAAGCAACGGCTACACCTTC
>TRBJ1-2|TRBV25-1|NA|NA
CATHRGGRNYGYTF
TGTGCCACCCATCGGGGGGGGCGAAACTATGGCTACACCTTC
>TRBJ1-1|TRBV5-1|NA|NA
CASSLSGTTWAFF
TGCGCCAGCAGCTTGTCGGGGACCACTTGGGCTTTCTTT
>TRBJ1-1|TRBV19|NA|NA
CASRTFLGGSTEAFF
TGTGCCAGCAGAACCTTCTTGGGGGGGAGCACTGAAGCTTTCTTT
>TRBJ1-6|TRBV7-9|NA|NA
CASSLRGSRGSNSPLHF
TGTGCCAGCAGCTTACGGGGTTCAAGGGGGTCCAATTCACCCCTCCACTTT
>TRBJ2-1|TRBV9|NA|TRBD2
CASSAGLAGRNEQFF
TGTGCCAGCAGCGCGGGACTAGCGGGGAGGAATGAGCAGTTCTTC
>TRBJ2-7|TRBV5-6|NA|NA
CASSLDGTSEWGEQYF
TGTGCCAGCAGCTTGGATGGGACATCGGAATGGGGGGAGCAGTACTTC
>TRBJ2-6|TRBV4-3|once|NA
CASSHNRPSGANVLTF
TGCGCCAGCAGCCATAACAGACCCTCTGGGGCCAACGTCCTGACTTTC
>TRBJ1-1|TRBV2|NA|TRBD1
CASSVRGQLNTEAFF
TGTGCCAGCAGTGTAAGGGGACAGTTGAACACTGAAGCTTTCTTT
>TRBJ1-3|TRBV10-3|NA|NA
CATGFSGNTIYF
TGCGCAACAGGATTCTCTGGAAACACCATATATTTT
>TRBJ2-3|TRBV11-2|NA|NA
CASSFTDTQYF
TGTGCCAGCAGCTTTACAGATACGCAGTATTTT
>TRBJ1-4|TRBV7-9|NA|NA
CASSFLSGISNEKLFF
TGTGCCAGCAGCTTCCTCTCCGGTATTTCTAATGAAAAACTGTTTTTT
>TRBJ1-5|TRBV27|NA|NA
CASSLTTGGSNQPQHF
TGTGCCAGCAGCCTGACGACAGGCGGGAGCAATCAGCCCCAGCATTTT
>TRBJ1-2|TRBV10-3|NA|TRBD1
CAISEGDRPARGYTF
TGTGCCATCAGTGAGGGGGACAGGCCCGCCAGGGGCTACACCTTC
>TRBJ1-1|TRBV28|NA|TRBD1
CASSADRGYAFF
TGTGCCAGCAGTGCGGACAGGGGATACGCTTTCTTT
>TRBJ1-1|TRBV10-3|NA|NA
CAISPSANTEAFF
TGTGCCATCAGCCCTTCGGCGAACACTGAAGCTTTCTTT
>TRBJ1-1|TRBV7-6|NA|NA
CASSSWADTEAFF
TGTGCCAGCAGCTCTTGGGCGGACACTGAAGCTTTCTTT
>TRBJ1-2|TRBV4-3|NA|TRBD1
CASSHRQGADYGYTF
TGCGCCAGCAGCCACCGACAGGGGGCGGACTATGGCTACACCTTC
>TRBJ2-2|TRBV30|NA|NA
CAWSVTITNTGELFF
TGTGCCTGGAGTGTCACAATTACGAACACCGGGGAGCTGTTTTTT
>TRBJ1-4|TRBV2|NA|TRBD1
CASSDIRGRTEKLFF
TGTGCCAGCAGCGATATCAGGGGGCGCACGGAAAAACTGTTTTTT
>TRBJ1-1|TRBV7-2|NA|NA
CASSLVSLSRGTEAFF
TGTGCCAGCAGCTTAGTATCACTCTCCCGGGGCACTGAAGCTTTCTTT
>TRBJ2-7|TRBV9|once|NA
CASSVDGGYEQYF
TGTGCCAGCAGCGTAGATGGGGGGTACGAGCAGTACTTC
>TRBJ1-6|TRBV9|NA|NA
CASSESSYNSPLHF
TGTGCCAGCAGCGAGAGCTCCTATAATTCACCCCTCCACTTT
>TRBJ1-6|TRBV6-5|once|NA
CASSYLSNSPLHF
TGTGCCAGCAGTTACCTATCCAATTCACCCCTCCACTTT
>TRBJ1-6|TRBV27|NA|NA
CARGARVRRGMVGSPLHF
TGTGCCAGGGGGGCGCGCGTTCGCAGGGGAATGGTAGGTTCACCCCTCCACTTT
>TRBJ1-2|TRBV27|NA|NA
CASSLLTYPYGYTF
TGTGCCAGCAGTTTGTTGACATACCCCTATGGCTACACCTTC
>TRBJ2-5|TRBV4-2|NA|TRBD2
CASSPGLAGPQETQYF
TGTGCCAGCAGCCCCGGACTAGCGGGTCCTCAAGAGACCCAGTACTTC
>TRBJ1-1|TRBV4-2|NA|NA
CASRSEGRLTFF
TGTGCCAGCAGGTCCGAGGGCAGGCTAACTTTCTTT
>TRBJ2-5|TRBV7-2|NA|TRBD2
CASSRRGAQETQYF
TGTGCCAGCAGTCGGCGGGGGGCCCAAGAGACCCAGTACTTC
>TRBJ1-1|TRBV29-1|NA|NA
CSARPMNTEAFF
TGCAGCGCCAGGCCCATGAACACTGAAGCTTTCTTT
>TRBJ1-5|TRBV27|NA|NA
CASSFRNQPQHF
TGTGCCAGCAGTTTCCGCAATCAGCCCCAGCATTTT
>TRBJ1-1|TRBV23-1|NA|NA
CASSQSPRARMKGNTEAFF
TGCGCCAGCAGTCAATCCCCAAGGGCCCGAATGAAGGGGAACACTGAAGCTTTCTTT
>TRBJ2-5|TRBV5-1|NA|NA
CASSPVGGQETQYF
TGCGCCAGCAGCCCCGTTGGGGGCCAAGAGACCCAGTACTTC
>TRBJ2-3|TRBV19|NA|NA
CASSMGPSTDTQYF
TGTGCCAGTAGTATGGGACCAAGCACAGATACGCAGTATTTT
>TRBJ1-5|TRBV7-2|NA|TRBD1
CASSSGQGNQPQHF
TGTGCCAGCAGTTCTGGACAGGGCAATCAGCCCCAGCATTTT
>TRBJ2-7|TRBV5-3|NA|TRBD2
CARSLRRAAGHNYEQYF
TGTGCCAGAAGCCTCCGTCGGGCAGCGGGGCACAACTACGAGCAGTACTTC
>TRBJ2-7|TRBV4-1|NA|NA
CASSQMGRGSYEQYF
TGCGCCAGCAGCCAAATGGGCAGAGGCTCCTACGAGCAGTACTTC
>TRBJ2-2|TRBV4-3|NA|TRBD2
CASSPQGGRHNTGELFF
TGCGCCAGCAGTCCCCAGGGCGGGAGACACAACACCGGGGAGCTGTTTTTT
>TRBJ2-7|TRBV9|NA|TRBD1
CASSRGTGANYEQYF
TGTGCCAGCAGCAGAGGGACAGGGGCAAACTACGAGCAGTACTTC
>TRBJ2-3|TRBV2|NA|TRBD2
CASSDAGTSFSVDTQYF
TGTGCCAGCAGTGACGCAGGGACTAGTTTTTCCGTTGATACGCAGTATTTT
>TRBJ1-2|TRBV5-1|NA|NA
CASSLVGGETGYTF
TGCGCCAGCAGCTTGGTGGGGGGGGAAACTGGCTACACCTTC
>TRBJ2-5|TRBV5-1|few|NA
CASSPRRPGQETQYF
TGCGCCAGCAGCCCCAGGCGGCCGGGACAAGAGACCCAGTACTTC
>TRBJ2-3|TRBV19|NA|NA
CASSISASKDTQYF
TGTGCCAGTAGTATCTCGGCTAGCAAAGATACGCAGTATTTT
>TRBJ2-1|TRBV5-1|few|NA
CASSWGRSRDNEQFF
TGCGCCAGCAGCTGGGGGCGGTCCCGAGACAATGAGCAGTTCTTC
>TRBJ1-6|TRBV19|NA|NA
CASSIIAAGANNSPLHF
TGTGCCAGTAGTATCATCGCCGCAGGGGCTAATAATTCACCCCTCCACTTT